Here is one TCR beta chain with its context. Its antigen target is currently unknown. The record has no base qualities; no much larger clone is one base away. These data originate in a study of regulatory T cells in long-lasting Graves disease (dated by TCRdb to the early 2020s). At the level of the whole study: Newly diagnosed Graves' disease patients had taken antithyroid drugs for less than 3 months. The study took place in China and was registered as a clinical trial. A total of roughly 35 samples underwent TCR sequencing: around 13 from persistent and some 20 from newly diagnosed Graves' disease patients. Patients with persistent Graves' disease were compared with patients with newly diagnosed Graves' disease using TCR sequencing and RNA sequencing of peripheral blood. Findings and caveats that apply to the study as a whole: Peripheral blood alone was examined, since thyroid tissue, which constituted the primary lesion, could not be accessed. Compared with newly diagnosed patients, persistent Graves' disease patients had lower TCR Shannon entropy and fewer highly expanded clones, which suggests clonal expansion. Persistent disease showed preferential use of TRBV28, TRBJ1-2 and TRBJ2-5, whereas newly diagnosed disease favored TRBV20-1 and TRBJ2-1. Sequencing and analysis were limited to the TCR beta chain. The small sample size was acknowledged by the authors as a limitation that may reduce accuracy. More public clonotypes were shared among persistent patients (about 2,800) than among newly diagnosed patients (966).

Library method: multiplex PCR. Sequencing relied on an Illumina HiSeq 4000. To build TCR beta libraries, CDR3 regions were amplified by Arm-PCR using iRepertoire HTBI primers. Gel purification was performed on PCR products prior to sequencing. On the study's bioinformatics: Across samples, 60 to 80 TRBV and around 15 TRBJ segments were identified and used for gene usage analysis of CDR3 amino acid clonotypes. Filtered high-quality paired reads were merged into contigs using COPE and FqMerger. Contigs were aligned with BLAST to IMGT TRBV, TRBD and TRBJ reference genes, and CDR3 was defined per IMGT. Clonotypes above 0.1% frequency were classified as highly expanded clones. Shannon entropy was used to measure repertoire diversity, and the Gini coefficient was used to measure V-J evenness. A clonotype found in more than one individual was treated as public. TCRdb passed the public sequencing reads through fastp at Q25 and MiXCR, retaining productive beta sequences. Entries that share a CDR3 protein sequence are merged under the most common genes and DNA. What appears here as the V and J calls and clone size reflects TCRdb's work, not the paper's. In all, the sample holds 420,000 or so distinct CDR3 sequences, and 16% of those were seen once. The ten largest clonotypes hold approximately 22% of the sample.

The time point label of this sample denotes: newly diagnosed GD, antithyroid drugs for less than 3 months. For both TCR sequencing and RNA sequencing, RNA was extracted from PBMCs in TRIzol. Graves' disease was diagnosed according to American Thyroid Association guidelines. Patients for the study were recruited at an endocrinology department in Xi'an, China. From each patient, 8 to 10 milliliters of peripheral blood was collected into an EDTA anticoagulant tube. Ficoll Paque Plus density gradient separation was used to isolate PBMCs, and no additional T cell sorting was done. An Agilent 2100 Bioanalyzer and agarose gel were used to assess RNA quality, and a NanoDrop 2000 was used to measure RNA concentration. Its CDR3 holds 15 amino acids, cysteine through phenylalanine. Solely the CDR3 DNA is kept, with 45 bases framed from the first base. The junction carries 15 bases between V and J, which are trimmed by 2 bases and 5 bases respectively. The CDR1 and CDR2 encoded by the germline V gene are MNHEY and SVGAGI.

These same data were also listed under a study on T cells in Graves' hyperthyroidism and ophthalmopathy. Looking at the second paper: A patient counted as having stable Graves' hyperthyroidism if no progression to ophthalmopathy occurred over 18 months of follow-up. Hyperthyroidism patients were newly diagnosed, with disease duration under 2 months, and aged 18 to 65 years. Exclusion was applied to patients with uncontrolled infections, other autoimmune diseases, pregnancy or lactation. Diagnoses were based on clinical symptoms, serum thyroxine and TRAb, thyroid ultrasound and orbital computed tomography. The TCR CDR3 was subjected to a first round of RT-PCR using the HTBI primer set and the Qiagen OneStep RT-PCR kit. Most expanded thyroid clonotypes (frequency above 0.001) were also detected in blood, suggesting blood repertoires may reflect thyroid immune responses. A 13 V-J signature model separated ophthalmopathy from stable hyperthyroidism, with 87.88% sensitivity and roughly 84% specificity in cross-validation and 80%/75% in testing. In validation, the model predicted progression to ophthalmopathy a median of around six months before onset, with about 70% sensitivity and almost 75% specificity. TCR V-J signatures able to tell the groups apart were searched for in a discovery cohort of 90 to 100 patients, of whom more than 40 had Graves' ophthalmopathy and 55 to 65 had stable Graves' hyperthyroidism. Prospective prediction of ophthalmopathy was tested in an independent validation cohort consisting of 18 to 20 hyperthyroidism patients and some 16 patients who later progressed to ophthalmopathy. The 95 to 100 discovery patients were divided at random into training and test sets in a 7:3 ratio. In addition, the study compared T-cell repertoires in thyroid tissue and in blood from about 6 Graves' hyperthyroidism patients. After blood sampling, hyperthyroidism patients were treated with methimazole at a starting dose of 30 mg daily, and ophthalmopathy patients were treated with high-dose intravenous methylprednisolone. Libraries were constructed in a second round of multiplex PCR, after which size selection and purification were performed. Paired-end sequencing of the libraries was performed with 100 bp reads on an Illumina HiSeq2000. Raw data were processed with SOAPnuke, discarding reads with adapters, uncalled bases, mean Phred below 15, or no exact constant-primer or identifier match. High-quality paired reads were merged using COPE v1.2.5, and each unique nucleotide sequence was defined as a clonotype. MiTCR v1.1 was used to align the clonotypes against IMGT TRBV, TRBD and TRBJ reference segments. The analysis included only V-J combinations with a frequency above 0.0001, which together covered around 99% of the repertoires. The TCS score was defined as F50 (clonal expansion) divided by E x V (chaos), with BLOSUM62-based TCRdist calculated between CDR3 peptides within each V-J. Welch's t-statistics and random forest reduced approximately 520 V-J features to roughly 13, which were used in a naive Bayes classifier (R e1071). No statistical method was used to fix the sample size in advance, and group allocation was not hidden from the investigators. The paper describes TCR Vbeta CDR3 sequencing of about 140 peripheral blood samples, made up of 43 ophthalmopathy patients, around 78 hyperthyroidism patients and 17 progressor patients.

Material: peripheral blood mononuclear cells (PBMCs), obtained at new diagnosis, from a patient treated with antithyroid drugs. Recombination linked TRBV6-5 to TRBJ2-5; the D element could tentatively be TRBD1 or TRBD2, as 7 bases agree for each. The sequence was collected from a woman under 30 with Graves disease. Donor details come from another sample of the same person, matched by shared clones. The base sequence is TGTGCCAGCAGTTACGCAGGGGGGGTAGTGGAGACCCAGTACTTC. This sequence encodes CASSYAGGVVETQYF.